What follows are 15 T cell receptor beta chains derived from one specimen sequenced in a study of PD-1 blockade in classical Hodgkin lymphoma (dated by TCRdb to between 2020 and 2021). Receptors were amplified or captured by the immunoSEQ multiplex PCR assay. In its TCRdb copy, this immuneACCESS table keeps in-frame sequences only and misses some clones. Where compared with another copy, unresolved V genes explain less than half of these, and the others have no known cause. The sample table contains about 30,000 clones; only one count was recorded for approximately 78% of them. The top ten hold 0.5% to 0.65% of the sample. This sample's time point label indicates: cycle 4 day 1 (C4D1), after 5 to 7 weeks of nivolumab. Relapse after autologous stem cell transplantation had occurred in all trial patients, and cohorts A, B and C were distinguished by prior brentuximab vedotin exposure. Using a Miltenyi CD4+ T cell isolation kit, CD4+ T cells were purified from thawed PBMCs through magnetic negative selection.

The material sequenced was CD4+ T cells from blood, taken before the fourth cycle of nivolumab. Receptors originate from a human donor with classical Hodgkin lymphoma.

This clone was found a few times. This CDR3 is CASTEVTEAFF. The CDR3 DNA reads TGTGCCAGCACCGAGGTCACTGAAGCTTTCTTT. The V call is TRBV7-2, the J call TRBJ1-1; the D is unclear. Per germline, CDR1 SGHTA and CDR2 FQGNSA. The CDR3 length is 11 residues. V lost 7 bases, J lost 4 bases, and 7 bases lay in between.

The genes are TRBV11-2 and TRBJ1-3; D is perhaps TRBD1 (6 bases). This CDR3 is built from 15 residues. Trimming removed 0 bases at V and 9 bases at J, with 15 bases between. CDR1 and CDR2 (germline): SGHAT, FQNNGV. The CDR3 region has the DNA TGTGCCAGCAGCTTAGATCGCAGGGGATCTGGCACCATATATTTT. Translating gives CASSLDRRGSGTIYF.

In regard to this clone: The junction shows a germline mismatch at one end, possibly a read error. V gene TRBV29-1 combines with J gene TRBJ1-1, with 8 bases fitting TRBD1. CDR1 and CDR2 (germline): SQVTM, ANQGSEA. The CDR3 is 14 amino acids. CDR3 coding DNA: TGCAGCGTAGAAGCAGGGGGCCAGAACACTGAAGCTTTCTTT. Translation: CSVEAGGQNTEAFF.

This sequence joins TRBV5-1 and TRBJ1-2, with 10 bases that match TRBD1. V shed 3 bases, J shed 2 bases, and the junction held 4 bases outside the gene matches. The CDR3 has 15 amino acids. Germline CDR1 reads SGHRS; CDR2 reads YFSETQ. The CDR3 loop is CASSSPGQGNYGYTF. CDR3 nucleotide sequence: TGCGCCAGCAGCTCTCCGGGACAGGGGAACTATGGCTACACCTTC. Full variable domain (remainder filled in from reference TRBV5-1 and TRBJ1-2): KAGVTQTPRYLIKTRGQQVTLSCSPISGHRSVSWYQQTPGQGLQFLFEYFSETQRNKGNFPGRFSGRQFSNSRSEMNVSTLELGDSALYLCASSSPGQGNYGYTFGSGTRLTVV.

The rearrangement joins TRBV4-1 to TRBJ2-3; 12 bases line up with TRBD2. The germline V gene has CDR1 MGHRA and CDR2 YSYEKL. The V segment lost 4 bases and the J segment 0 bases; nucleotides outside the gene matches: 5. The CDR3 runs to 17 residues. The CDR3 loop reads CASSPGLAGISTDTQYF. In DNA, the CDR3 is TGCGCCAGCAGCCCAGGACTAGCGGGAATAAGCACAGATACGCAGTATTTT.

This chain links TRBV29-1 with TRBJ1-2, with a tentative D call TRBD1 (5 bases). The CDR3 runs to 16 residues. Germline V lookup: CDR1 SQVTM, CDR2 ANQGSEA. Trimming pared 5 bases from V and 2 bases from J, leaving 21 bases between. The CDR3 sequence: CSVWGREDAGNYGYTF. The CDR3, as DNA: TGCAGCGTTTGGGGGAGGGAGGACGCCGGCAACTATGGCTACACCTTC.

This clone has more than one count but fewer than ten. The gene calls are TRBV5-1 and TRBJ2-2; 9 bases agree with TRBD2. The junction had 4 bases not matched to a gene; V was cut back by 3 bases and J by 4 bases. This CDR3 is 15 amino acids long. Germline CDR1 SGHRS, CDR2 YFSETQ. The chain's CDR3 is CASSWTSDTTGELFF. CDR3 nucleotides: TGCGCCAGCAGCTGGACTAGCGACACCACCGGGGAGCTGTTTTTT.

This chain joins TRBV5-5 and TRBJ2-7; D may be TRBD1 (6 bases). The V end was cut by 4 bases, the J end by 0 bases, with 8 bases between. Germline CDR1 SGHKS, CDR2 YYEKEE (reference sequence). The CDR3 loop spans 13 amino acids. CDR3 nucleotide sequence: TGTGCCAGCAGCATGGACAGCTCCTACGAGCAGTACTTC. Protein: CASSMDSSYEQYF.

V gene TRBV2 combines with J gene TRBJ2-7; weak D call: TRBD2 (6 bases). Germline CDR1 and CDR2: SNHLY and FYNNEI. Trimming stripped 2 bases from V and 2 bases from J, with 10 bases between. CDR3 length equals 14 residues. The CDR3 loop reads CASSEQGGPYEQYF. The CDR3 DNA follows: TGTGCCAGCAGTGAACAGGGAGGTCCCTACGAGCAGTACTTC.

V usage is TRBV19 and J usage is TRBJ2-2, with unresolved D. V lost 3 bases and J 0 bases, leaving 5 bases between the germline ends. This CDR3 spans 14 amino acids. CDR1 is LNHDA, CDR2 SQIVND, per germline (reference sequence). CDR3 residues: CASSIAANTGELFF. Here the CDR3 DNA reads TGTGCCAGTAGTATTGCCGCGAACACCGGGGAGCTGTTTTTT.

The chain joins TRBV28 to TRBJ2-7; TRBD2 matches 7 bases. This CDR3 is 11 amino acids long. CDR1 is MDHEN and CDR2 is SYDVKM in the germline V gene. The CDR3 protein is CAWGEGYEQYF. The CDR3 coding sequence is TGTGCTTGGGGGGAGGGCTACGAGCAGTACTTC.

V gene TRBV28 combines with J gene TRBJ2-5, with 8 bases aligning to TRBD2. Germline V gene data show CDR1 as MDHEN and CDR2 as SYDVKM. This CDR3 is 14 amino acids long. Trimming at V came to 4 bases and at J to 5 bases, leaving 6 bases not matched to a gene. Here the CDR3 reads CASSSRGGKETQYF. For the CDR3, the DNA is TGTGCCAGCAGTTCCCGGGGGGGCAAGGAGACCCAGTACTTC.

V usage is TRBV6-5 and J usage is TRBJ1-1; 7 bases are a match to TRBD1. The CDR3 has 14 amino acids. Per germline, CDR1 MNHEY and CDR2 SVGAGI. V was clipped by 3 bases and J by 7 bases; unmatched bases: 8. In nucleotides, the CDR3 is TGTGCCAGCAGTTATTTAGGGACAGTCAATGAAGCTTTCTTT. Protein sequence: CASSYLGTVNEAFF.

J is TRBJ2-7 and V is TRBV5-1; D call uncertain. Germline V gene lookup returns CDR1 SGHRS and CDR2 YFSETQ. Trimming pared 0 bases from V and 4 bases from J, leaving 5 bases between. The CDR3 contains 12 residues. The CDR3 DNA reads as TGCGCCAGCAGCTTGGGAGAATACGAGCAGTACTTC. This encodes CASSLGEYEQYF. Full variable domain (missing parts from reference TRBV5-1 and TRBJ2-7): KAGVTQTPRYLIKTRGQQVTLSCSPISGHRSVSWYQQTPGQGLQFLFEYFSETQRNKGNFPGRFSGRQFSNSRSEMNVSTLELGDSALYLCASSLGEYEQYFGPGTRLTVT.

The CDR3 nucleotides are TGTGCCAGCGGGTCGGCAGGGCGATTTCAGCCCCAGCATTTT. Amino acid sequence: CASGSAGRFQPQHF. This chain connects TRBV6-5 to TRBJ1-5, with D possibly matching TRBD1 (5 bases). CDR3 size: 14 residues. Trimming stripped 8 bases from V and 6 bases from J, with 17 bases between. The germline CDR1 and CDR2 sequences are MNHEY and SVGAGI.